The clone carrying this T cell receptor (beta chain) showed up just once. Its antigen is as yet unknown. The data originate from a study of cytomegalovirus exposure and HLA in healthy donors. The CDR3 loop spans 14 amino acids. V lost 6 bases and J 1 base, leaving 9 bases between the germline ends. Germline V gives CDR1 KGHSH, CDR2 LQKENI. Study observations and caveats: Judged likely to be a sequencing artifact was a cluster of highly shared sequence variants. TCR beta chains numbering under 200 were designated cytomegalovirus-associated. A later analysis linked a missense DCLRE1C variant to TCR beta V- and J-gene trimming.

Amplification used 60 Vbeta primers and 13 Jbeta primers. Original processing notes: Later work found around 80 million unique TCR beta chains, with approximately 12 million shared. TCRdb's table, derived via immunoSEQ multiplex PCR, lists solely in-frame clones and lacks some. The V and J calls and clone size come from that table; D and trimming were worked out from the DNA. The repertoire consists of over 150,000 clones, with about four fifths occurring once and the leading ten covering about 0.1%. This sequence joins TRBV18 and TRBJ1-4, with a possible D match to TRBD1 (5 bases). The receptor's source is a boy aged 2 to 9 in good health and CMV-seronegative. Sequenced: PBMCs. The CDR3 bases are TGTGCCAGCTCCGGGGGTCGAACTAATGAAAAACTGTTTTTT. It encodes CASSGGRTNEKLFF.